The sequence of this TCR beta chain was determined in a study of blood T cells in healthy people across ages. Study-wide results and caveats: The study found more naive CD4+ cells and higher diversity in long-lived than aged donors.

Combining a sample-barcoded 5' primer with a J-beta primer mix, a second PCR ran for 7 to 11 cycles. One entry per CDR3 protein, called by TCRdb with MiXCR from the 5' RACE reads. The sample holds 790,000 or so distinct CDR3 sequences, 35% to 60% seen once. The germline gives CDR1 SEHNR, CDR2 FQNEAQ (reference sequence). CDR3 length: 14 residues. Trimming removed 8 bases at V and 0 bases at J, with 11 bases between. With respect to this clonotype: The antigen remains undetermined.

The receptor was isolated from a man aged 80 or over in good health. Sequencing was performed on blood. The chain recombines TRBV7-9 with TRBJ1-5; D is unclear. For the CDR3, the DNA is TGTGCCAGCTCAGGACCGGATAGCAATCAGCCCCAGCATTTT. This gives the protein CASSGPDSNQPQHF.